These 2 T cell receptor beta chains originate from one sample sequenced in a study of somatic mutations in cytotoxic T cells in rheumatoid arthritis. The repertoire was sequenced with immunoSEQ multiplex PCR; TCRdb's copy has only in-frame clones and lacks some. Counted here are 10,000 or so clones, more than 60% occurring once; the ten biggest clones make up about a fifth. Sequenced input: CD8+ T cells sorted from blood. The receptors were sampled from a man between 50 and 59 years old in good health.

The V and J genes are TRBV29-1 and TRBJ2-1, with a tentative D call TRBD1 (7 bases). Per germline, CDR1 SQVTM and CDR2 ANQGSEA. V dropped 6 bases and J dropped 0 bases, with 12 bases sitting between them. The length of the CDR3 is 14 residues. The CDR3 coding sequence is TGCAGCGTAGGCCAGGGGGGCTCCTACAATGAGCAGTTCTTC. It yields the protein CSVGQGGSYNEQFF.

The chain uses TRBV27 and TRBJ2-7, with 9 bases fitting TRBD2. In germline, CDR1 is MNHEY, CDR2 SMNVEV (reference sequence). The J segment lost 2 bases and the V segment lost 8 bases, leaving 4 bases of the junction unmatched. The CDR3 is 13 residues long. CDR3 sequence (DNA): TGTGCCAGCCAGACTAGCGGTGCCTACGAGCAGTACTTC. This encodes CASQTSGAYEQYF.